A selection of T cell receptor beta chains follows, all from one sample in a study of molecular identifiers for immune sequencing clone quantification. From the PCR reads, TCRdb called clonotypes with MiXCR, one entry per CDR3 protein. The sample carries around 40,000 distinct CDR3 sequences, 15% to 20% recorded once. The sample consisted of naive CD8+ T cells from blood, with Jurkat cell RNA spiked in. The receptors were sampled from a human donor in good health. Some libraries in this study had Jurkat cell RNA spiked in. CDR3s include the opening cysteine and the closing phenylalanine or tryptophan. Fields, in order: CDR3 length, D gene, clone size, V gene, J gene, CDR3 DNA, CDR3 protein. The D gene is left open where the match is weak. Rows give clone size only sometimes, using once, few, many, or a class for an expanded clone.

15	TRBD2	many	TRBV28	TRBJ2-1	TGTGCCAGCAGTCATCGACTAGCGGGAATCAATGAGCAGTTCTTC	CASSHRLAGINEQFF
17	.	.	TRBV7-8	TRBJ2-1	TGTGCCAGCAGCTTAAGGCGGTGGGGGAGCTCCTACAATGAGCAGTTCTTC	CASSLRRWGSSYNEQFF
15	.	many	TRBV3-1	TRBJ2-7	TGTGCCAGCAGCCCCTCGCCGCGGGACGCCTACGAGCAGTACTTC	CASSPSPRDAYEQYF
15	TRBD1	.	TRBV6-1	TRBJ1-5	TGTGCCAGTGGTCGCGACAGGGGCGGCAATCAGCCCCAGCATTTT	CASGRDRGGNQPQHF
13	.	many	TRBV20-1	TRBJ2-7	TGCAGTGCTAGGGGGACATACTCCTACGAGCAGTACTTC	CSARGTYSYEQYF
13	.	many	TRBV27	TRBJ2-3	TGTGCCAGCAGCGGACTTCTCACAGATACGCAGTATTTT	CASSGLLTDTQYF
14	.	.	TRBV30	TRBJ2-1	TGTGCCTGGAGTGTACGGGGACTGATCAATGAGCAGTTCTTC	CAWSVRGLINEQFF
14	TRBD2	.	TRBV6-5	TRBJ2-1	TGTGCCAGCAGTTACTCGATCGCGGGGGAGGAGCAGTTCTTC	CASSYSIAGEEQFF
15	TRBD2	medium-sized	TRBV20-1	TRBJ2-4	TGCAGTGCTAGAGAGACTAGCGGCCAAATAAACATTCAGTACTTC	CSARETSGQINIQYF
12	TRBD1	many	TRBV13	TRBJ2-7	TGTGCCAGCAGCCTACAGGGGCCCGAGCAGTACTTC	CASSLQGPEQYF
15	.	few	TRBV11-2	TRBJ2-4	TGTGCCAGCAGCTTTGGGCCGGATATTAAAAACATTCAGTACTTC	CASSFGPDIKNIQYF
19	TRBD2	.	TRBV7-9	TRBJ2-1	TGTGCCAGCAGCTTACCAGGACTAGCGGGACAAGGGCAAAACAATGAGCAGTTCTTC	CASSLPGLAGQGQNNEQFF
16	.	many	TRBV13	TRBJ2-3	TGTGCCAGCAGCTTTCGGCGGGGAGGTATCACAGATACGCAGTATTTT	CASSFRRGGITDTQYF
16	TRBD2	.	TRBV20-1	TRBJ2-1	TGCAGTGCCCGTGACCCTAGCGGGAGGGCCTACAATGAGCAGTTCTTC	CSARDPSGRAYNEQFF
15	TRBD2	many	TRBV7-8	TRBJ2-7	TGTGCCAGCAGCTGGCGGACTAGCGGGGGTTACGAGCAGTACTTC	CASSWRTSGGYEQYF
15	TRBD1	many	TRBV28	TRBJ1-5	TGTGCCAGCAGGGAGGGACAGGCTAGCAATCAGCCCCAGCATTTT	CASREGQASNQPQHF
16	TRBD1	many	TRBV2	TRBJ1-5	TGTGCCAGCAGTGAATTTGTCAGGGGGAGGGATCAGCCCCAGCATTTT	CASSEFVRGRDQPQHF
19	TRBD2	few	TRBV6-6	TRBJ2-5	TGTGCCAGCAGTTTCCCGGGGCTAGCGGGGGGCACGTTACAAGAGACCCAGTACTTC	CASSFPGLAGGTLQETQYF
15	TRBD1	.	TRBV6-5	TRBJ1-5	TGTGCCAGCAGTTCCGTCGGACAGGCCTTTGGGCCCCAGCATTTT	CASSSVGQAFGPQHF
16	TRBD1	many	TRBV4-3	TRBJ1-3	TGCGCCAGCAGCCAAGATTTAGGGACAGGGGGCAACACCATATATTTT	CASSQDLGTGGNTIYF
17	.	many	TRBV7-8	TRBJ1-4	TGTGCCAGCAGCCCCCGGGGGACAAGATCAACTAATGAAAAACTGTTTTTT	CASSPRGTRSTNEKLFF
15	TRBD1	many	TRBV19	TRBJ2-5	TGTGCCAGCGGGACAGGGAAGAGATCGCAAGAGACCCAGTACTTC	CASGTGKRSQETQYF
14	.	many	TRBV20-1	TRBJ1-2	TGCAGTGCTAGGTCCCCACAGGGCTACTATGGCTACACCTTC	CSARSPQGYYGYTF
16	.	many	TRBV4-1	TRBJ2-3	TGCGCCAGCAGCCAAGATGATCGCGGGGCCACAGATACGCAGTATTTT	CASSQDDRGATDTQYF
14	.	many	TRBV7-3	TRBJ1-1	TGTGCCAGCAGCTCTTCGGGGGGTGACACTGAAGCTTTCTTT	CASSSSGGDTEAFF
15	TRBD2	many	TRBV7-2	TRBJ2-7	TGTGCCAGCAGCCCTGGGACTAGCGGGATGTACGAGCAGTACTTC	CASSPGTSGMYEQYF
14	TRBD1	many	TRBV27	TRBJ2-7	TGTGCCAGCAGCCCCGGGACAGTTATAAACGAGCAGTACTTC	CASSPGTVINEQYF
16	TRBD1	many	TRBV24-1	TRBJ2-3	TGTGCCACCTCTCCCAAAAGGACAGGGCGGGCAGATACGCAGTATTTT	CATSPKRTGRADTQYF
14	TRBD1	many	TRBV6-2/TRBV6-3	TRBJ2-7	TGTGCCAGCAGTTACCCAGGGGGAAGGTACGAGCAGTACTTC	CASSYPGGRYEQYF
20	TRBD2	.	TRBV29-1	TRBJ2-1	TGCAGCGCCCGCGGAAATCCGGGACCAGCGGGGGATTGGTCCTACAATGAGCAGTTCTTC	CSARGNPGPAGDWSYNEQFF
15	TRBD1	.	TRBV4-3	TRBJ2-7	TGCGCCAGCGGCCAAGCCCACAGGGGTAGAAACGAGCAGTACTTC	CASGQAHRGRNEQYF
14	.	many	TRBV5-4	TRBJ2-3	TGTGCCAGCAACCCGGCGGAGACTACAGATACGCAGTATTTT	CASNPAETTDTQYF
15	.	many	TRBV19	TRBJ1-5	TGTGCCAGTAGCCTTCGGGGGGCGAGCAATCAGCCCCAGCATTTT	CASSLRGASNQPQHF
13	.	medium-sized	TRBV7-9	TRBJ2-3	TGTGCCAGCAGCCCCGAGCCCACAGATACGCAGTATTTT	CASSPEPTDTQYF
15	.	many	TRBV19	TRBJ2-2	TGTGCCAGTACTTTAGGGACGCGGTCCCCCGGGGAGCTGTTTTTT	CASTLGTRSPGELFF
18	TRBD1	many	TRBV27	TRBJ2-3	TGTGCCAGCAGTTTACTGGGGACAGGGCAATTCTCAGTAGATACGCAGTATTTT	CASSLLGTGQFSVDTQYF
13	.	many	TRBV29-1	TRBJ2-3	TGCAGCGTTGAAGTGGGCGCGGTAGATACGCAGTATTTT	CSVEVGAVDTQYF
13	.	.	TRBV7-9	TRBJ2-7	TGTGCCAGCAGCTCGACCCCTACCTACGAGCAGTACTTC	CASSSTPTYEQYF
15	TRBD1	many	TRBV24-1	TRBJ2-7	TGTGCCACCAGTGATCCGCGACAGGGGTTACTCGAGCAGTACTTC	CATSDPRQGLLEQYF
15	.	many	TRBV13	TRBJ2-3	TGTGCCAGCAGCTTAGGGGCGGAAGGCACAGATACGCAGTATTTT	CASSLGAEGTDTQYF
15	.	many	TRBV14	TRBJ2-7	TGTGCCAGCAGCCTGGGGACTCAACCCGGCTACGAGCAGTACTTC	CASSLGTQPGYEQYF
15	TRBD1	many	TRBV2	TRBJ2-7	TGTGCCAGCAGACTAGGACAGGGTATGTCCTACGAGCAGTACTTC	CASRLGQGMSYEQYF
16	TRBD2	many	TRBV2	TRBJ2-7	TGTGCCAGCAGTGAAGTAACGGCGGGAGGGCCAGGCGAGCAGTACTTC	CASSEVTAGGPGEQYF
22	.	many	TRBV7-9	TRBJ2-7	TGTGCCAGCTCCTCGAGGACAGGCTTTATTACTAGCGGAACACCCGGAACCTACGAGCAGTACTTC	CASSSRTGFITSGTPGTYEQYF
12	TRBD1	.	TRBV12-3/TRBV12-4	TRBJ2-7	TGTGCCAGCAGTCGGGACAGCTACGAGCAGTACTTC	CASSRDSYEQYF
13	.	many	TRBV5-1	TRBJ2-7	TGCGCCAGCAGCTTGGCCCAGACCTACGAGCAGTACTTC	CASSLAQTYEQYF
15	.	many	TRBV19	TRBJ2-1	TGTGCCAGTAGTATAGGGGTTACCTCTGAGGATGAGCAGTTCTTC	CASSIGVTSEDEQFF
16	.	few	TRBV27	TRBJ2-5	TGTGCCAGCAGTCCGAAGGCCGGTTTGGGAAGAGAGACCCAGTACTTC	CASSPKAGLGRETQYF
19	TRBD1	many	TRBV2	TRBJ1-5	TGTGCCAGCAGTTTCGACAGGGTAACCGCCGGGGATAGCAATCAGCCCCAGCATTTT	CASSFDRVTAGDSNQPQHF
13	.	medium-sized	TRBV20-1	TRBJ2-4	TGCAGTGCTGCGCCGCTAGCCAAAAACATTCAGTACTTC	CSAAPLAKNIQYF
15	.	.	TRBV11-3	TRBJ2-1	TGTGCCAGCAGTCCCACCGGAGAACTACGCAATGAGCAGTTCTTC	CASSPTGELRNEQFF
14	.	many	TRBV6-2/TRBV6-3	TRBJ2-3	TGTGCCAGCAGTTACTCTAGCGACCCAGATACGCAGTATTTT	CASSYSSDPDTQYF
19	TRBD1	few	TRBV6-2/TRBV6-3	TRBJ1-5	TGTGCCAGCAGCAACCCCCTTGGGACAGCTCCACTTGGGAATCAGCCCCAGCATTTT	CASSNPLGTAPLGNQPQHF
14	.	many	TRBV6-5	TRBJ1-1	TGTGCCAGCAGTTACTCTCCGGGGGACACTGAAGCTTTCTTT	CASSYSPGDTEAFF